The T cell receptor (beta chain) under discussion was sequenced for a study of early T cells in non-severe SARS-CoV-2 infection. Study overall: Chains stayed unpaired after sequencing of bulk RNA from unsorted whole blood. Broader study findings: A preference for anti-spike CD8 responses marked VDJdb matching, which missed private and CD4 specificities.

The library protocol tagged individual cDNA molecules with unique molecular identifiers. MiXCR was run by TCRdb on the 5' RACE reads, yielding one entry per CDR3 protein. The repertoire includes under 85,000 distinct CDR3 sequences, less than 15% of them detected once, and around a sixth sits in the top ten. Trimming took off 0 bases at V and 5 bases at J, with 6 bases between the two ends. The CDR3 has 13 amino acids. Germline-derived CDR1 and CDR2 are LGHDT and YNNKEL (reference sequence). This clonotype was observed a few times. Antigen unknown. Specimen: whole blood, collected at baseline. The V and J genes are TRBV3-1 and TRBJ2-3; no clear D. This receptor was obtained from an adult who was a healthcare worker with PCR-confirmed SARS-CoV-2 infection or an uninfected control (not recorded which). The donor label of this sample is uncertain. CDR3 loop: CASSQDLLDTQYF. CDR3 sequence (DNA): TGTGCCAGCAGCCAAGACTTACTAGATACGCAGTATTTT.